This T cell receptor beta chain was captured by sequencing in a study of identifying expanded T cells in peripheral blood. Produced via immunoSEQ multiplex PCR; TCRdb's table is partial and in-frame only. This table has tens of thousands of clones, around 87% appearing once. During the collection period, no donor immune events like infections were recorded. The CDR3 consists of 17 residues. The germline V gene has CDR1 LNHNV and CDR2 YYDKDF (reference sequence). J gave up 5 bases and V 3 bases, and 11 bases lay outside the gene matches. A note on this clone: Its target is not known.

Study results and caveats: Clone count variance between approximately two-week samples rose with total template count. Over approximately two and four weeks, about 15 and 19 clones changed, versus 1.2 between replicates.

The receptor was isolated from a person aged 18 to 75 in good health. Sequenced sample: blood. The chain is built from TRBV15 and TRBJ2-3, with 10 bases fitting TRBD2. Written as DNA, the CDR3 is TGTGCCACCAGCAGTGCCCGAGCGGGAGGGCCGATAGATACGCAGTATTTT. This encodes CATSSARAGGPIDTQYF.